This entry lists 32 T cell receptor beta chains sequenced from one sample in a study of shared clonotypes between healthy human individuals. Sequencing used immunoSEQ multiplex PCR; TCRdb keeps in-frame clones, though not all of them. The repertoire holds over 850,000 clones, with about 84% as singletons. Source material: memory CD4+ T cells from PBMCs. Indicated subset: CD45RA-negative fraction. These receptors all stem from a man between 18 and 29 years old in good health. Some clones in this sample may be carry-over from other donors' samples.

Here the CDR3 DNA reads TGCGCCAGCAGCTTAGGGACGGGCTACGAGCAGTACTTC. Residues: CASSLGTGYEQYF. The chain combines TRBV5-1 with TRBJ2-7; tentatively, D is TRBD1 or TRBD2 (5 bases each). V lost 2 bases and J 3 bases, leaving 9 bases between the germline ends. The CDR3 consists of 13 residues. The germline CDR1 and CDR2 sequences are SGHRS and YFSETQ.

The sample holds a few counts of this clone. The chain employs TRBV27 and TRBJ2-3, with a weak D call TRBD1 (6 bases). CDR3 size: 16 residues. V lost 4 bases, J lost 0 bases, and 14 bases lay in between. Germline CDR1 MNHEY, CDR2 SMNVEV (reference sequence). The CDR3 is CASSSNRVTSTDTQYF. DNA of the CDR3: TGTGCCAGCAGTTCCAACAGGGTTACAAGCACAGATACGCAGTATTTT.

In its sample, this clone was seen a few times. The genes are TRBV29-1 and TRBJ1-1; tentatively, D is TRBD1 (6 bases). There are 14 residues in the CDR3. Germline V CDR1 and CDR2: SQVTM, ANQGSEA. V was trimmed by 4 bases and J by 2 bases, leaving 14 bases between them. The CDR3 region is CSVAQQTGNTEAFF. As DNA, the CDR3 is TGCAGCGTTGCTCAGCAGACAGGTAACACTGAAGCTTTCTTT.

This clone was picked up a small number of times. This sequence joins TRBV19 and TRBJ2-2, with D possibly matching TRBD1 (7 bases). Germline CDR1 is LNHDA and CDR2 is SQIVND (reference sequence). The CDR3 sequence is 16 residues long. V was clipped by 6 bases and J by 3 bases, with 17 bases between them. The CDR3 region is CASRRGTAEYTGELFF. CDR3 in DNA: TGTGCCAGTAGACGCGGGACAGCGGAATACACCGGGGAGCTGTTTTTT.

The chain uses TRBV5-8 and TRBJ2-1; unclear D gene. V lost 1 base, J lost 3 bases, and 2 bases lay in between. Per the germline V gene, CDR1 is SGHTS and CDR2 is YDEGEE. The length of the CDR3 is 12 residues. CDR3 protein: CASSLSYNEQFF. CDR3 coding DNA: TGTGCCAGCAGCTTGAGCTACAATGAGCAGTTCTTC.

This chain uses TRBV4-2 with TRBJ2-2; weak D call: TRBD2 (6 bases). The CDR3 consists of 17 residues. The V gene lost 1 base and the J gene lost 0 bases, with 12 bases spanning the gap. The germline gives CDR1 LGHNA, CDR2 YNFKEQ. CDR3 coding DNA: TGTGCCAGCAGCCAAGGGGTCGGGACTGCGAACACCGGGGAGCTGTTTTTT. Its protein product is CASSQGVGTANTGELFF.

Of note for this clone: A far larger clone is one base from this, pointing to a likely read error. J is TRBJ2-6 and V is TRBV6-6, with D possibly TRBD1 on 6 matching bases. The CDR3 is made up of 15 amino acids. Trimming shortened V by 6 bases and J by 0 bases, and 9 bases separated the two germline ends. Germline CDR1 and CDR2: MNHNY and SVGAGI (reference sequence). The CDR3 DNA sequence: TGTGCCAGCAGCCAACAGGGCTCTGGGGCCAACGTCCTGACTTTC. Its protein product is CASSQQGSGANVLTF.

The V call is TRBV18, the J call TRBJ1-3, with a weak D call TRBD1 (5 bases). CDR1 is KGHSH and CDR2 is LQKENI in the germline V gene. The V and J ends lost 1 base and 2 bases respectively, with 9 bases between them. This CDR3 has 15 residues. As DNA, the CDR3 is TGTGCCAGCTCACCACGGGCAGGGACTGGAAACACCATATATTTT. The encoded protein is CASSPRAGTGNTIYF.

The CDR3 nucleotides read TGTGCCATCAGCCCCGACGGGACCTACGAGCAGTACTTC. Protein sequence: CAISPDGTYEQYF. This rearrangement joins TRBV10-3 to TRBJ2-7; D might be TRBD2 (5 bases). Germline values: CDR1 ENHRY, CDR2 SYGVKD. The V and J ends lost 6 bases and 2 bases respectively, with 11 bases between them. The CDR3 is made up of 13 amino acids.

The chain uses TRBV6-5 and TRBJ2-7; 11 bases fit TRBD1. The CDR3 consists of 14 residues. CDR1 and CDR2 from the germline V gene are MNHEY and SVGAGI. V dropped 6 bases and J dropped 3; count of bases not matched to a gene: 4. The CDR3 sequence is CASSRGQGVYEQYF. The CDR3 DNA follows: TGTGCCAGCAGCCGGGGACAGGGGGTCTACGAGCAGTACTTC.

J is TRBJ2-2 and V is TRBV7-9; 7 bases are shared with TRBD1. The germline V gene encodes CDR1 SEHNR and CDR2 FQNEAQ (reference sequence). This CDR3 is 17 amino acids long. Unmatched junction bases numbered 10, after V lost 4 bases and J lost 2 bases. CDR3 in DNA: TGTGCCAGCAGCTACATCCACGGACAGGTTAACACCGGGGAGCTGTTTTTT. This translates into CASSYIHGQVNTGELFF.

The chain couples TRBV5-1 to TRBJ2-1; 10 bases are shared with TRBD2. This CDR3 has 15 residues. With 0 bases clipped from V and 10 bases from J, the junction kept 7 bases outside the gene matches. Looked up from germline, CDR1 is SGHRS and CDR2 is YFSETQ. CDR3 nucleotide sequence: TGCGCCAGCAGCTTGGTAGCGGGAGGATCAGGGGAGCAGTTCTTC. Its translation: CASSLVAGGSGEQFF.

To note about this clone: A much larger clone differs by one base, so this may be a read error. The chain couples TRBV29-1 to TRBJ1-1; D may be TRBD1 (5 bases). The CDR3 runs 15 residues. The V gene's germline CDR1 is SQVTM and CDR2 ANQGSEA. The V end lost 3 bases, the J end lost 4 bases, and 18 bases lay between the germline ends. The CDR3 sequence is CSVDKEGVGITEAFF. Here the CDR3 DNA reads TGCAGCGTTGATAAAGAAGGGGTTGGGATCACTGAAGCTTTCTTT.

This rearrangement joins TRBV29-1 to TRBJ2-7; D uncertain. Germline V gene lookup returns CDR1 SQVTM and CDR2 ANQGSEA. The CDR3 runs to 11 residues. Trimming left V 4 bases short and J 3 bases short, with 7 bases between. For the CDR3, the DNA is TGCAGCGTTGGTAGCCACTACGAGCAGTACTTC. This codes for CSVGSHYEQYF.

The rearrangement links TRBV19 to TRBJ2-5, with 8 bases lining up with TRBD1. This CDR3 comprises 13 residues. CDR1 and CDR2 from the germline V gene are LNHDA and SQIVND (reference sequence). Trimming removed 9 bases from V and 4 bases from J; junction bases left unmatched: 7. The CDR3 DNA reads TGTGCCAGCACTAGCCAGGGGGCAGAGACCCAGTACTTC. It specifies CASTSQGAETQYF.

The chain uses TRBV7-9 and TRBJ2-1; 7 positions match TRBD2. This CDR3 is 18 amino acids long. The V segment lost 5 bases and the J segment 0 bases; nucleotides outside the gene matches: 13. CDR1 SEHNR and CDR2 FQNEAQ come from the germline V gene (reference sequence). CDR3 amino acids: CASSQPGGWRFSYNEQFF. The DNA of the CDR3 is TGTGCCAGCAGCCAGCCGGGGGGTTGGCGATTCTCCTACAATGAGCAGTTCTTC.

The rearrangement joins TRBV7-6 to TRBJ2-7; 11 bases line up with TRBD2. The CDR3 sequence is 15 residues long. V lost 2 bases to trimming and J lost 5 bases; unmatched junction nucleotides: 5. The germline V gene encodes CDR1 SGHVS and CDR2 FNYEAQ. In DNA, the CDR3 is TGTGCCAGCAGCTTAACAACTAGCGGGAGCGACGAGCAGTACTTC. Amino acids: CASSLTTSGSDEQYF.

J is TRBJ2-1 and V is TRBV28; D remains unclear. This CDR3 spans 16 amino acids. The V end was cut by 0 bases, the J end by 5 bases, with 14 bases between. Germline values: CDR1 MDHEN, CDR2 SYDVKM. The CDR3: CASSLWIDIRHNEQFF. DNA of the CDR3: TGTGCCAGCAGTTTATGGATCGACATCCGCCACAATGAGCAGTTCTTC.

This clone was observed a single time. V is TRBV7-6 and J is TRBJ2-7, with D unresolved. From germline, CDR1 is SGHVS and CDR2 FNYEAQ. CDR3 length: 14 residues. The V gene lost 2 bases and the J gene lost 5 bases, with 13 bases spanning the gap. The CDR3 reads CASSLWSSSHEQYF. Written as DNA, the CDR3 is TGTGCCAGCAGCTTATGGTCCAGCAGCCACGAGCAGTACTTC.

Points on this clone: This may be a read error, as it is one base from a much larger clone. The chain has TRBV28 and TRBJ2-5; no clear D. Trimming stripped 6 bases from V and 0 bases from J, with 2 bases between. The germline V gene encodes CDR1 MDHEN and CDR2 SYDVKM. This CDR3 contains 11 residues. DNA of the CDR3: TGTGCCAGCAGGAACCAAGAGACCCAGTACTTC. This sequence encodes CASRNQETQYF.

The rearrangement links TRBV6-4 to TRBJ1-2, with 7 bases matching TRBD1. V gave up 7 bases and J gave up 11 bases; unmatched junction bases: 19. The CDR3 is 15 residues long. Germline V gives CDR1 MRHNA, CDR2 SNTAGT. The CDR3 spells CASTQHLAAGGLYTF. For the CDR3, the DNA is TGTGCCAGCACCCAACACCTGGCTGCAGGGGGATTATACACCTTC.

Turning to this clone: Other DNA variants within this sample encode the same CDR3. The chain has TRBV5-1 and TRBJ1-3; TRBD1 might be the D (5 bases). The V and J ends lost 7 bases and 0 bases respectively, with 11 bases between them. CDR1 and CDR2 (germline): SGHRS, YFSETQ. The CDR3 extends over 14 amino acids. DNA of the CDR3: TGCGCCAGCTCATCGGGACTCTCTGGAAACACCATATATTTT. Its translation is CASSSGLSGNTIYF.

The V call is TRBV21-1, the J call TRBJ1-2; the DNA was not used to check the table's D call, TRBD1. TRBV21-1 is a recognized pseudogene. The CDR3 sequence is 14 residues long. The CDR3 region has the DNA TGTGCCATCGAGACAGGGGGACACAACTATGGCTACACCTTC. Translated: CAIETGGHNYGYTF.

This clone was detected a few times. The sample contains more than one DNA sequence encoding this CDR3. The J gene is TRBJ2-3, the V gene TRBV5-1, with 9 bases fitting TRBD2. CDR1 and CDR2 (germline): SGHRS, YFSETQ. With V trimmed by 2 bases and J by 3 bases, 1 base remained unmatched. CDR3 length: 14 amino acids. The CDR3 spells CASSLAGGTDTQYF. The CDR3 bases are TGCGCCAGCAGCTTAGCGGGAGGTACAGATACGCAGTATTTT.

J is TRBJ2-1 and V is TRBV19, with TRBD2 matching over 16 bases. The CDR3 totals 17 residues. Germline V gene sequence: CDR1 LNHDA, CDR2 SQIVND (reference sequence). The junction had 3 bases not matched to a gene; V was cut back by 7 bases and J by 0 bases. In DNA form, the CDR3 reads TGTGCCAGTAAGGGACTAGCGGGAGGGAGCTCCTACAATGAGCAGTTCTTC. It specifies CASKGLAGGSSYNEQFF.

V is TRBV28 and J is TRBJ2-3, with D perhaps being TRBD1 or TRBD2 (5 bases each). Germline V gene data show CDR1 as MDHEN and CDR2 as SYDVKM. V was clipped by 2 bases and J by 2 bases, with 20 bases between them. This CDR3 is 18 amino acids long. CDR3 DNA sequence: TGTGCCAGCAGTTTAAGGGACCCATCTAAGGGGCCCACAGATACGCAGTATTTT. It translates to CASSLRDPSKGPTDTQYF. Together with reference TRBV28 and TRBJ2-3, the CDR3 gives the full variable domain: DVKVTQSSRYLVKRTGEKVFLECVQDMDHENMFWYRQDPGLGLRLIYFSYDVKMKEKGDIPEGYSVSREKKERFSLILESASTNQTSMYLCASSLRDPSKGPTDTQYFGPGTRLTVL.

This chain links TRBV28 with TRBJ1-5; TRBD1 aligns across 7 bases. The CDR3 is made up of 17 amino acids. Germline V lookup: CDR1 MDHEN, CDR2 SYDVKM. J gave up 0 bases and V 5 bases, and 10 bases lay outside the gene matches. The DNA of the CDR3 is TGTGCCAGCAGTCCACAGACAGGGCTCTATAGCAATCAGCCCCAGCATTTT. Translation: CASSPQTGLYSNQPQHF.

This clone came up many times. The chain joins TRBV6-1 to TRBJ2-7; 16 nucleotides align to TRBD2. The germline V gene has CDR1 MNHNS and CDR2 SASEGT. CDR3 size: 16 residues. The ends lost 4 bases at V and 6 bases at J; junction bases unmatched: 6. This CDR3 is CASSGGLAGGPREQYF. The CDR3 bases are TGTGCCAGCAGTGGGGGACTAGCGGGAGGGCCGCGCGAGCAGTACTTC.

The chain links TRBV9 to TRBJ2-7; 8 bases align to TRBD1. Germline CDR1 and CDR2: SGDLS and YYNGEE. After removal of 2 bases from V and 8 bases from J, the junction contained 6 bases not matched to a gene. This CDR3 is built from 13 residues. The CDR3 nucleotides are TGTGCCAGCAGCGTCCGACAGGGGAGTAAGCAGTACTTC. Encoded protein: CASSVRQGSKQYF.

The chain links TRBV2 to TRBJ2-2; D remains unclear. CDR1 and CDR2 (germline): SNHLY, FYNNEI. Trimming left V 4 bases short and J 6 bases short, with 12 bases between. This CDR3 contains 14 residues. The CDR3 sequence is CASSGKIAPGELFF. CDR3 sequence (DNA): TGTGCCAGCAGTGGAAAAATAGCCCCCGGGGAGCTGTTTTTT.

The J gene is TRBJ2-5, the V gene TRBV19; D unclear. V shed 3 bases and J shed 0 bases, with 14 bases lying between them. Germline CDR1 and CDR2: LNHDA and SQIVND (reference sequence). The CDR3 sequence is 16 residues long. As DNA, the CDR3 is TGTGCCAGTAGTATGAACAGACTTAACTACCAAGAGACCCAGTACTTC. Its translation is CASSMNRLNYQETQYF.

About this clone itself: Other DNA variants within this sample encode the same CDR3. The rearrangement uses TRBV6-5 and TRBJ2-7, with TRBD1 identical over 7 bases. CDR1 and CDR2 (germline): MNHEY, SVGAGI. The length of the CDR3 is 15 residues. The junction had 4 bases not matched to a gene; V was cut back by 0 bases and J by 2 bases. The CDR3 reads CASSYSHRGTYEQYF. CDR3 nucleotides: TGTGCCAGCAGTTACTCGCACAGGGGTACCTACGAGCAGTACTTC.